This entry concerns a single T cell receptor beta chain. The repertoire was sequenced with immunoSEQ multiplex PCR; TCRdb's copy has only in-frame clones and lacks some. This table has more than 150,000 clones, roughly 94% appearing once. The CDR3 totals 13 residues. Deletions cut 4 bases from V and 9 bases from J, with 14 bases between. Germline CDR1 reads SGHDN; CDR2 reads FVKESK. This specimen comes from a study of T cell responses to AZD1222 COVID-19 vaccine. This TCR was sampled from an adult in good health. The sample in question was peripheral blood, obtained on day 0 of AZD1222 vaccination. The chain carries TRBV14 and TRBJ2-3; D possibly corresponds to TRBD1 (6 bases). CDR3 amino acids: CASSPLDSKTQYF. CDR3 nucleotide sequence: TGTGCCAGCAGCCCGTTGGACAGCAAGACGCAGTATTTT.